This T cell receptor (beta chain) was captured by sequencing in a study of cytomegalovirus exposure and HLA in healthy donors. Study conclusions and caveats: Cytomegalovirus-associated TCR beta chains were listed, numbering more than 150.

Of note for this clone: Its antigen is not identified.

PCR used 60 Vbeta primers and 13 Jbeta primers. TCRdb's table, derived via immunoSEQ multiplex PCR, lists solely in-frame clones and lacks some. The profile covers 120,000 to 150,000 clones, with roughly 83% appearing a single time and 2.5% to 3.5% taken by the ten largest. The V gene end was trimmed by 3 bases and the J gene end by 4 bases; junction bases not matched to a gene: 3. Germline values: CDR1 SEHNR, CDR2 FQNEAQ (reference sequence). The length of the CDR3 is 14 residues. This chain connects TRBV7-9 to TRBJ1-3; TRBD1 matches 7 bases. The specimen was PBMCs. The receptor's source is a female donor in good health and CMV-seronegative. The CDR3 loop is CASSFEGAGNTIYF. The DNA for the CDR3 is TGTGCCAGCAGCTTTGAGGGGGCCGGAAACACCATATATTTT.